A single sample gave rise to the 3 T cell receptor beta chains below, sequenced in a study of blood T cell repertoires in COVID-19. Profiled with immunoSEQ multiplex PCR; TCRdb holds only in-frame clones, not every one. Found here are fewer than 450,000 clones, around 89% of them singletons; the top ten hold roughly an eighth. The sample was peripheral blood. Receptors originate from a woman aged 45-65 years with COVID-19, enrolled during active disease.

The V call is TRBV5-1, the J call TRBJ1-2; maybe TRBD1 (6 bases). The CDR3 runs 14 residues. The germline V and J ends were trimmed by 0 bases and 1 base, with 7 bases remaining between them. Per germline, CDR1 SGHRS and CDR2 YFSETQ. This CDR3 is CASSLARGNYGYTF. The CDR3 bases are TGCGCCAGCAGCTTGGCCAGGGGTAACTATGGCTACACCTTC.

The chain employs TRBV5-1 and TRBJ2-3, with a weak D call TRBD2 (5 bases). CDR3 size: 15 residues. Trimming stripped 2 bases from V and 0 bases from J, with 10 bases between. From germline, CDR1 is SGHRS and CDR2 YFSETQ. This CDR3 reads CASSFSGGSTDTQYF. In DNA, the CDR3 is TGCGCCAGCAGCTTTTCCGGCGGGAGCACAGATACGCAGTATTTT.

This clone was found once. The CDR3: CSVEDRGTQYF. The CDR3 nucleotides are TGCAGCGTTGAAGATCGAGGGACCCAGTACTTC. This rearrangement joins TRBV29-1 to TRBJ2-5; D not resolved. Trimming removed 0 bases from V and 7 bases from J, with 6 bases in between. CDR1 and CDR2 (germline): SQVTM, ANQGSEA. The CDR3 is made up of 11 amino acids.